This T cell receptor (beta chain) was identified during a study of T cells in Graves' hyperthyroidism and ophthalmopathy. This clonotype was recorded at least ten times. Amplified TCR beta CDR3 regions came from RNA transcripts. An initial round of RT-PCR targeting the TCR CDR3 relied on the HTBI primer set. TCRdb independently ran MiXCR on the multiplex PCR reads; one entry per CDR3 protein. The data hold around 350,000 distinct CDR3 sequences, with roughly 14% observed a single time. The V gene's germline CDR1 is SGHAT and CDR2 FQNNGV. The CDR3 runs to 18 residues. The ends were cut back, 6 bases at V and 2 bases at J, with 25 bases in the middle. Subjects with ophthalmopathy showed a Clinical Activity Score no lower than 3, a NOSPECS grade no lower than 4, and a duration shorter than 3 months. Diagnoses were established using clinical symptoms, serum thyroxine and TRAb, thyroid ultrasound and orbital computed tomography. Fresh peripheral blood, around 9.3 ml of it, supplied the PBMCs.

J is TRBJ1-1 and V is TRBV11-2; a possible D gene is TRBD1 (6 bases). This sequence was found in a woman aged 25 to 39 with Graves' ophthalmopathy. The sequenced sample was blood. Written as DNA, the CDR3 is TGTGCCAGCAGTCTGGAATTCGGGGGCCATTACAGTAACACTGAAGCTTTCTTT. Its protein product is CASSLEFGGHYSNTEAFF.